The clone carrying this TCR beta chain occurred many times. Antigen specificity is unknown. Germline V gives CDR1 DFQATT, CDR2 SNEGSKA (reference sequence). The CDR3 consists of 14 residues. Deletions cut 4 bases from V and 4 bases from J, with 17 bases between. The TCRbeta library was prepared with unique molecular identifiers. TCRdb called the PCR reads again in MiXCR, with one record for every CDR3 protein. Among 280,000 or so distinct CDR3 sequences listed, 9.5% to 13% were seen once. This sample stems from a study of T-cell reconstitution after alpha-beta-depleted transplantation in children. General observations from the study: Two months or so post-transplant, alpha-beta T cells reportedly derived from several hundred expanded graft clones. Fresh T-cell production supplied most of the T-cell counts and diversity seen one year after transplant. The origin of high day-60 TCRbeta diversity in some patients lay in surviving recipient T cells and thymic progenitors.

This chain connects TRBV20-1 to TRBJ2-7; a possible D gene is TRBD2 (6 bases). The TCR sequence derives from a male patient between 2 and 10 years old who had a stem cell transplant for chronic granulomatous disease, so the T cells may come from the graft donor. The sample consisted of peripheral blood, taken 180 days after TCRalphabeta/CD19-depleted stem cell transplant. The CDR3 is CSATGTAGGYEQYF. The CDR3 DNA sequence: TGCAGTGCTACCGGGACGGCTGGAGGGTACGAGCAGTACTTC.